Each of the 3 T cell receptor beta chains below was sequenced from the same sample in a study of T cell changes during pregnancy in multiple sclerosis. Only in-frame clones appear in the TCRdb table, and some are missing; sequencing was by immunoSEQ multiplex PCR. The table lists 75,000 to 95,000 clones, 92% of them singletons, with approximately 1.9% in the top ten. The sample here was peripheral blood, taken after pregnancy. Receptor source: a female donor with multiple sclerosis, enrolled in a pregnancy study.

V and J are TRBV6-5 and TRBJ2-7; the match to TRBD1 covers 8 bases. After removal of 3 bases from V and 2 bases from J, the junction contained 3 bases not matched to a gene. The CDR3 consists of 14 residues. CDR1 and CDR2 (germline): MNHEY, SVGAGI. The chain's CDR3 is CASSYGQGTYEQYF. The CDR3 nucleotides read TGTGCCAGCAGTTATGGACAGGGAACCTACGAGCAGTACTTC.

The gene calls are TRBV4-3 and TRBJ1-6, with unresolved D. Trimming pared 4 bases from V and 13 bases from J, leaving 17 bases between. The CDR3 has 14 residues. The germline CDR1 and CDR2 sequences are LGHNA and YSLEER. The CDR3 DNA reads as TGCGCCAGCAGCCCCCACAGTGGCACTGGCCCCCTCCACTTT. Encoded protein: CASSPHSGTGPLHF.

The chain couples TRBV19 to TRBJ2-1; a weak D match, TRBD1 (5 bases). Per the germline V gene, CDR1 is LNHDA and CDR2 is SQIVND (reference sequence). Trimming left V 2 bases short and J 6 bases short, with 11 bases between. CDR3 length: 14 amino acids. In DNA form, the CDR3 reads TGTGCCAGTAGTATACAGGGTTGGGGCAATGAGCAGTTCTTC. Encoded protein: CASSIQGWGNEQFF.